These 11 T cell receptor beta chains came from one sample sequenced in a study of neurological immune-mediated disorders. TCRdb re-called the 5' RACE reads with MiXCR, one entry per CDR3 protein. The sample carries 50,000 or so distinct CDR3 sequences, around 3.5% recorded once. What was sequenced was PBMCs. All receptors derive from a man between 60 and 70 years old with multiple sclerosis.

A few counts support this clonotype. The V gene is TRBV7-6, the J gene TRBJ1-1; 8 bases align to TRBD1. Germline V lookup: CDR1 SGHVS, CDR2 FNYEAQ. Germline trimming cut 6 bases from V and 10 bases from J; bases unmatched to any gene: 10. The CDR3 totals 13 residues. The CDR3 DNA is TGTGCCAGCAGTTCGACAGGGGATTACGGAGCTTTCTTT. Amino acids: CASSSTGDYGAFF.

There are many counts of this clonotype. The V call is TRBV7-2, the J call TRBJ2-7; possibly TRBD2 for D (5 bases). This CDR3 is built from 12 residues. Germline V gene lookup returns CDR1 SGHTA and CDR2 FQGNSA. V was pared by 5 bases and J by 7 bases, with 12 bases between. DNA of the CDR3: TGTGCCAGCAGCCCTCCCGGGGATGAGCAGTACTTC. Protein sequence: CASSPPGDEQYF.

This clonotype occurred many times. The gene calls are TRBV9 and TRBJ1-4; no clear D gene. The germline V and J ends were trimmed by 0 bases and 3 bases, with 9 bases remaining between them. The CDR3 has 15 amino acids. CDR1 and CDR2 from the germline V gene are SGDLS and YYNGEE. Here the CDR3 reads CASSVDPPPNEKLFF. The DNA for the CDR3 is TGTGCCAGCAGCGTAGACCCTCCACCTAATGAAAAACTGTTTTTT. The variable domain in full, completed from reference TRBV9 and TRBJ1-4, reads DSGVTQTPKHLITATGQRVTLRCSPRSGDLSVYWYQQSLDQGLQFLIQYYNGEERAKGNILERFSAQQFPDLHSELNLSSLELGDSALYFCASSVDPPPNEKLFFGSGTQLSVL.

This clonotype was observed many times. The genes are TRBV5-1 and TRBJ2-2; D tentatively reads TRBD1 or TRBD2 (6 bases each). V shed 4 bases and J shed 5 bases, with 15 bases lying between them. The CDR3 runs 15 residues. CDR1 SGHRS and CDR2 YFSETQ come from the germline V gene. The CDR3 sequence is CASSKPGGGTGELFF. The CDR3 region has the DNA TGCGCCAGCAGCAAACCCGGAGGGGGGACCGGGGAGCTGTTTTTT.

This clonotype was detected ten times or more. This chain uses TRBV7-2 with TRBJ2-3, with no clear D. V dropped 5 bases and J dropped 7 bases, with 10 bases sitting between them. Germline V gene lookup returns CDR1 SGHTA and CDR2 FQGNSA. CDR3 size: 12 residues. As DNA, the CDR3 is TGTGCCAGCAGCCCCGGTGGTTATACGCAGTATTTT. Encoded protein: CASSPGGYTQYF.

This clonotype was found many times. The J gene is TRBJ2-5, the V gene TRBV10-3; possibly TRBD2 for D (5 bases). V dropped 9 bases and J dropped 5 bases, with 13 bases sitting between them. CDR1 is ENHRY, CDR2 SYGVKD, per germline. The CDR3 covers 12 residues. The CDR3 coding sequence is TGTGCCATAGGACTCGAGGCGGAGACCCAGTACTTC. Encoded protein: CAIGLEAETQYF.

This clonotype was seen ten or more times. The rearrangement joins TRBV7-2 to TRBJ2-7; 11 nucleotides line up with TRBD2. CDR1 and CDR2 (germline): SGHTA, FQGNSA. The CDR3 runs 15 residues. V lost 4 bases, J lost 9 bases, and 11 bases stayed unmatched. The CDR3 coding sequence is TGTGCCAGCAGCTCAGGTAGCGGGAGGGCCGGCGTGCAGTACTTC. Protein sequence: CASSSGSGRAGVQYF.

This clonotype appeared many times. The V gene is TRBV20-1, the J gene TRBJ1-2; no clear D. Trimming stripped 3 bases from V and 2 bases from J, with 10 bases between. There are 13 residues in the CDR3. Germline CDR1 reads DFQATT; CDR2 reads SNEGSKA (reference sequence). CDR3 nucleotides: TGCAGTGCTAGCGGAGGCCGCAACTATGGCTACACCTTC. Its protein is CSASGGRNYGYTF.

This clonotype is medium-sized. This chain connects TRBV27 to TRBJ2-3; possibly TRBD1 for D (6 bases). CDR1 is MNHEY and CDR2 is SMNVEV in the germline V gene (reference sequence). The length of the CDR3 is 16 residues. The V end was cut by 6 bases, the J end by 6 bases, with 22 bases between. CDR3 nucleotides: TGTGCCAGCAGGGCTACCGGGACAACGGCCCGGGATACGCAGTATTTT. Protein product: CASRATGTTARDTQYF.

This clonotype was picked up a small number of times. J is TRBJ1-1 and V is TRBV19; D gene uncertain. V was trimmed by 3 bases and J by 1 base, leaving 6 bases between them. There are 13 residues in the CDR3. The germline V gene encodes CDR1 LNHDA and CDR2 SQIVND (reference sequence). This CDR3 is CASSIWRNTEAFF. DNA of the CDR3: TGTGCCAGTAGTATCTGGCGGAACACTGAAGCTTTCTTT.

Ten or more counts support this clonotype. The rearrangement links TRBV6-5 to TRBJ2-3; TRBD2 matches 9 bases. Looked up from germline, CDR1 is MNHEY and CDR2 is SVGAGI. With 6 bases clipped from V and 4 bases from J, the junction kept 5 bases outside the gene matches. The CDR3 spans 14 residues. This chain's CDR3 is CASRRRGGPDTQYF. In nucleotides, the CDR3 is TGTGCCAGCAGACGGCGGGGGGGGCCAGATACGCAGTATTTT.